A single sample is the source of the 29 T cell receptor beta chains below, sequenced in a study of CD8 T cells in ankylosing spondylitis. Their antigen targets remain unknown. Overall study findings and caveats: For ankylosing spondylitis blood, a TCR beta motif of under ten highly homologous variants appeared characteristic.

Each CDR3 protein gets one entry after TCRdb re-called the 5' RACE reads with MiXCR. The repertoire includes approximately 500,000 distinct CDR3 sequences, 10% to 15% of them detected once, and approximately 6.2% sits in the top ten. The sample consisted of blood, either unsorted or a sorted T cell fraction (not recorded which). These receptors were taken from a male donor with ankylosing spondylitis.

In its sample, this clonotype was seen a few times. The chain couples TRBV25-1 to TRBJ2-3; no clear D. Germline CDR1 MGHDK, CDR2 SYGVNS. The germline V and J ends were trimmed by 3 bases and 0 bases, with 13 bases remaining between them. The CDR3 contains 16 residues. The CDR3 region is CASSESQQSSTDTQYF. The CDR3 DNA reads TGTGCCAGCAGTGAGTCTCAGCAATCTAGCACAGATACGCAGTATTTT.

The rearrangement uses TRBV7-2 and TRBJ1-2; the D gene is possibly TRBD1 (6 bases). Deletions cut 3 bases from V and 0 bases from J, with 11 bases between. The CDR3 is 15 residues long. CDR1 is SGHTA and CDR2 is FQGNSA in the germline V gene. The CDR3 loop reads CASSFAQGTNYGYTF. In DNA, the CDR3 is TGTGCCAGCAGCTTCGCCCAGGGGACTAACTATGGCTACACCTTC. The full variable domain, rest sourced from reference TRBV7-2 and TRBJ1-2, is GAGVSQSPSNKVTEKGKDVELRCDPISGHTALYWYRQSLGQGLEFLIYFQGNSAPDKSGLPSDRFSAERTGGSVSTLTIQRTQQEDSAVYLCASSFAQGTNYGYTFGSGTRLTVV.

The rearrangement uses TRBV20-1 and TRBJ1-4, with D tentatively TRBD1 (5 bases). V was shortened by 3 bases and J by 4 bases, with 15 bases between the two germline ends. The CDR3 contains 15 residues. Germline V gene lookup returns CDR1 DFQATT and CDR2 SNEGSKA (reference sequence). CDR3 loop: CSASLRDVNNEKLFF. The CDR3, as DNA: TGCAGTGCTAGCCTCAGGGACGTCAATAATGAAAAACTGTTTTTT.

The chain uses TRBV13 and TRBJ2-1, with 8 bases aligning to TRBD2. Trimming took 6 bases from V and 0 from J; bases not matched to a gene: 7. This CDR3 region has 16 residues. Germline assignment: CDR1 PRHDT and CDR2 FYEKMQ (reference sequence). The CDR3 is CASRSKSGSSYNEQFF. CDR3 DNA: TGTGCCAGCAGATCCAAAAGCGGGAGCTCCTACAATGAGCAGTTCTTC.

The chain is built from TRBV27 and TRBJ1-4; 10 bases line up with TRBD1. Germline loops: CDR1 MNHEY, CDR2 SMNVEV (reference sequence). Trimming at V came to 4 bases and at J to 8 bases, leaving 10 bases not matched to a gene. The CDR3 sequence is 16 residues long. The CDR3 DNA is TGTGCCAGCAGTTACCGAGGGACAGGGGAGGGGGAAAAACTGTTTTTT. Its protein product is CASSYRGTGEGEKLFF.

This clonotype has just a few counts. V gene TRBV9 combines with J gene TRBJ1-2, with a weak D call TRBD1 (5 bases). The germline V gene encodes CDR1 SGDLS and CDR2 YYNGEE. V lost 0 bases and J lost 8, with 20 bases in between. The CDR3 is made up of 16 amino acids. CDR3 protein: CASSVATGGPRGGYTF. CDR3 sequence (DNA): TGTGCCAGCAGCGTAGCTACGGGGGGACCGAGAGGGGGCTACACCTTC.

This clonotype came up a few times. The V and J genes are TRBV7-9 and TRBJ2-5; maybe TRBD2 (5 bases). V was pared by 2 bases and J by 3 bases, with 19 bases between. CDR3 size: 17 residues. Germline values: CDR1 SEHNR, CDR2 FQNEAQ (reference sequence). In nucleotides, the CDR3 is TGTGCCAGCAGCTTACTAGGGCGGGTTCCCTTGGAAGAGACCCAGTACTTC. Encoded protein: CASSLLGRVPLEETQYF.

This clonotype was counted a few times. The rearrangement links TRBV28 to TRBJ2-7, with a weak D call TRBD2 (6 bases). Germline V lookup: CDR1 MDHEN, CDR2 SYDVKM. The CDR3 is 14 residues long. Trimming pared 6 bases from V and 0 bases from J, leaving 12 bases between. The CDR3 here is CASRTSSVSYEQYV. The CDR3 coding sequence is TGTGCCAGCAGGACTTCTAGCGTCTCCTACGAGCAGTACGTC.

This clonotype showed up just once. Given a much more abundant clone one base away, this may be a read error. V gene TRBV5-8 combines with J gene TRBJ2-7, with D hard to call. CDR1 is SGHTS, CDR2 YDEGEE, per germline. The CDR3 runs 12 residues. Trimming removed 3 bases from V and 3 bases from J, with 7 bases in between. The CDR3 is CASSSRIYEQYF. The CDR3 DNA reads TGTGCCAGCAGCTCGAGGATCTACGAGCAGTACTTC.

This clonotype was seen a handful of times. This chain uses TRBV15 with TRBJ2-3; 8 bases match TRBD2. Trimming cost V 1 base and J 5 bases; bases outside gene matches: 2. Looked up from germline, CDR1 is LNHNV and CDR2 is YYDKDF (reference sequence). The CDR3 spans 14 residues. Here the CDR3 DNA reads TGTGCCACCAGCAGAGCCGGGGGGGGAGATACGCAGTATTTT. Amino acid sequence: CATSRAGGGDTQYF. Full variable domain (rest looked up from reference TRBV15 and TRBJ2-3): DAMVIQNPRYQVTQFGKPVTLSCSQTLNHNVMYWYQQKSSQAPKLLFHYYDKDFNNEADTPDNFQSRRPNTSFCFLDIRSPGLGDTAMYLCATSRAGGGDTQYFGPGTRLTVL.

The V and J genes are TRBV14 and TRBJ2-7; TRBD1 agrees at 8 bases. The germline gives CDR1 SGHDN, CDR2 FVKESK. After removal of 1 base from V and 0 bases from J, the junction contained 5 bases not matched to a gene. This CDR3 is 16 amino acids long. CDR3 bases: TGTGCCAGCAGCCAAGCGCTGGGACAGGCCTCCTACGAGCAGTACTTC. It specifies CASSQALGQASYEQYF.

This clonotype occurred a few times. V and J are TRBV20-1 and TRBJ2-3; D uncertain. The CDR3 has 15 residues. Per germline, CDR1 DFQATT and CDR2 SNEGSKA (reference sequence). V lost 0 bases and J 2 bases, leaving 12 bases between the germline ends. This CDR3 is CSARDLTDPTDTQYF. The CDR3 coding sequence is TGCAGTGCTAGAGATTTAACGGACCCCACAGATACGCAGTATTTT.

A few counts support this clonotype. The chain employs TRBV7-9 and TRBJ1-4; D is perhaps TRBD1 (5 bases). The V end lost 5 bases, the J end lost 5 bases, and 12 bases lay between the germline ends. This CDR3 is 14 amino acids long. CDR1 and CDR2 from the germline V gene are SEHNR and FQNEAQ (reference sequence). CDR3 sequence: CASSLTVLNEKLFF. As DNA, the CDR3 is TGTGCCAGCAGCCTGACAGTGTTAAATGAAAAACTGTTTTTT.

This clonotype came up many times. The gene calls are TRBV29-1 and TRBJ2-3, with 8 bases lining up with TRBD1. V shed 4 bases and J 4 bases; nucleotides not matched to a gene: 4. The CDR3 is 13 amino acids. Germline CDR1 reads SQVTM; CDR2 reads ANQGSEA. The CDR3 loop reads CSVVGQGADTQYF. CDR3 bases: TGCAGCGTTGTCGGACAGGGCGCAGATACGCAGTATTTT.

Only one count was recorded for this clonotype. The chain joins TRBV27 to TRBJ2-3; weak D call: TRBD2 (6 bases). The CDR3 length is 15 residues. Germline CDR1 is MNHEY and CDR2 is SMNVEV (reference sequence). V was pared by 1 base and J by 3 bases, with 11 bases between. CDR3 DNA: TGTGCCAGCAGTTTATGGGAGGACAAGACAGATACGCAGTATTTT. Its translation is CASSLWEDKTDTQYF.

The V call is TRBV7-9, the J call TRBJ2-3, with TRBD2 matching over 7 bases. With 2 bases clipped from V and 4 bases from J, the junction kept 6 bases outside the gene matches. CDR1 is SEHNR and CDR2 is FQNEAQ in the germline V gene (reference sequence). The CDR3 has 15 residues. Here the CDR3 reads CASSLLAEAPDTQYF. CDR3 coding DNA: TGTGCCAGCAGCTTACTAGCGGAGGCGCCAGATACGCAGTATTTT. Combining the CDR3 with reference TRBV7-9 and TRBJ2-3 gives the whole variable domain DTGVSQNPRHKITKRGQNVTFRCDPISEHNRLYWYRQTLGQGPEFLTYFQNEAQLEKSRLLSDRFSAERPKGSFSTLEIQRTEQGDSAMYLCASSLLAEAPDTQYFGPGTRLTVL.

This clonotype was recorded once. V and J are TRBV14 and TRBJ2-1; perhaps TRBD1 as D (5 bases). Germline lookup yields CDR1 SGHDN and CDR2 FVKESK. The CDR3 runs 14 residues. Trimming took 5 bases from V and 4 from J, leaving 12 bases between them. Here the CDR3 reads CASSRGNVYNEQFF. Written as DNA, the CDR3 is TGTGCCAGCAGCAGGGGAAATGTTTACAATGAGCAGTTCTTC.

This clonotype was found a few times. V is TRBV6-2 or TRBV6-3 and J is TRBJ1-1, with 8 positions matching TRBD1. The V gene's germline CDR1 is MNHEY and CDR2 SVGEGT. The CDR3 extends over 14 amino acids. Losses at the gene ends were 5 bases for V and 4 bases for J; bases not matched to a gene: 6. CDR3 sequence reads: CASSGQGAATEAFF. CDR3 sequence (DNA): TGTGCCAGCAGTGGCCAGGGGGCGGCCACTGAAGCTTTCTTT.

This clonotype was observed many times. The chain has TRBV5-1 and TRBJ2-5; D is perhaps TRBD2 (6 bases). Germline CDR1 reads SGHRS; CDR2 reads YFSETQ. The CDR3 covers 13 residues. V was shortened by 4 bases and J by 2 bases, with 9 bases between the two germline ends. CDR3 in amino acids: CASSTGTQETQYF. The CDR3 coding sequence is TGCGCCAGCAGCACCGGGACTCAAGAGACCCAGTACTTC.

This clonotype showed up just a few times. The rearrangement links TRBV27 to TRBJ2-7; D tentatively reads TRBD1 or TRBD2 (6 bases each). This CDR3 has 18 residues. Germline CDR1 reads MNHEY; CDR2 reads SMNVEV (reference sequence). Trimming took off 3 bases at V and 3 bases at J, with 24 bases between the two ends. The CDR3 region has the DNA TGTGCCAGCAGTTTTGGGGCCTTCGAGGGGGGCAGGTTCTACGAGCAGTACTTC. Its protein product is CASSFGAFEGGRFYEQYF.

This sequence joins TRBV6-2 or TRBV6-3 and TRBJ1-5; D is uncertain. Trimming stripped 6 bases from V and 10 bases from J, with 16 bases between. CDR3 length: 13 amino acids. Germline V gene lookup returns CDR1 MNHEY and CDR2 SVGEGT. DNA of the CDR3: TGTGCCAGCAGGACCGGCGACCGTATTCCCCAGCATTTT. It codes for CASRTGDRIPQHF.

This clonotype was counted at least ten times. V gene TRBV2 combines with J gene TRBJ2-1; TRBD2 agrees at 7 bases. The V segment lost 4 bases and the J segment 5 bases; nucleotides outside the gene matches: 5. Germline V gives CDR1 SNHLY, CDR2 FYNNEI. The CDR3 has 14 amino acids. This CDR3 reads CASSVGLKNNEQFF. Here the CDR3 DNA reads TGTGCCAGCAGTGTGGGACTAAAAAACAATGAGCAGTTCTTC. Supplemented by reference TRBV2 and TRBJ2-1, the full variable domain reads EPEVTQTPSHQVTQMGQEVILRCVPISNHLYFYWYRQILGQKVEFLVSFYNNEISEKSEIFDDQFSVERPDGSNFTLKIRSTKLEDSAMYFCASSVGLKNNEQFFGPGTRLTVL.

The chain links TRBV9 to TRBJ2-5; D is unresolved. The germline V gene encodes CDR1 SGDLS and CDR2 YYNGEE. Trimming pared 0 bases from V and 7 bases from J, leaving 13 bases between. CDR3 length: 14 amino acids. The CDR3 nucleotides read TGTGCCAGCAGCGTAGCGGGTGGCGTAGGGACCCAGTACTTC. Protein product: CASSVAGGVGTQYF.

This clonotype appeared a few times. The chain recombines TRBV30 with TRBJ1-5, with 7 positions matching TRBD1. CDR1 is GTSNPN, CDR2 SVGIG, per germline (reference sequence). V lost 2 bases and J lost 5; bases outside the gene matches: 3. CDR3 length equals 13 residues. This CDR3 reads CAWSRQGYQPQHF. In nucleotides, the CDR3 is TGTGCCTGGAGTCGACAGGGCTATCAGCCCCAGCATTTT.

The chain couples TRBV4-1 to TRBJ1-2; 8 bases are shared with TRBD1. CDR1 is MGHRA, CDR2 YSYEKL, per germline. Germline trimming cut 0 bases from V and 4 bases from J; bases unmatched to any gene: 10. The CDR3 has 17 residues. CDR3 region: CASSQDPHRGEGYGYTF. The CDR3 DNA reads TGCGCCAGCAGCCAAGATCCCCACAGGGGGGAGGGCTATGGCTACACCTTC.

CDR3: CASTTGWGTGELFF. The CDR3, as DNA: TGTGCCAGTACCACAGGGTGGGGCACCGGGGAGCTGTTTTTT. The rearrangement joins TRBV7-2 to TRBJ2-2; the D gene is possibly TRBD1 (6 bases). The germline V gene encodes CDR1 SGHTA and CDR2 FQGNSA. Trimming took 9 bases from V and 4 from J, leaving 15 bases between them. This CDR3 comprises 14 residues.

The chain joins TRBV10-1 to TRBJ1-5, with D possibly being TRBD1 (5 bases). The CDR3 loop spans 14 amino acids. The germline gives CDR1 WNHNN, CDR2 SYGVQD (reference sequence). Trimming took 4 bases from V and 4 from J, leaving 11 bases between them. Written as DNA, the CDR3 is TGCGCCAGCAGTGTTGGAGGGACTAATCAGCCCCAGCATTTT. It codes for CASSVGGTNQPQHF.

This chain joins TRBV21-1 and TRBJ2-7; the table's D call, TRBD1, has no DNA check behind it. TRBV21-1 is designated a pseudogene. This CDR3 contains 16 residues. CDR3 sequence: CASSKGGREDSYEQYF. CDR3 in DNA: TGTGCCAGCAGCAAAGGGGGGCGGGAGGACTCCTACGAGCAGTACTTC.

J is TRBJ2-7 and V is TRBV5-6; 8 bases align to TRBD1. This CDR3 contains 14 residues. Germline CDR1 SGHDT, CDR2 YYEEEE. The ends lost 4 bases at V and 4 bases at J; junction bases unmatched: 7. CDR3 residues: CASSHRQGLYEQYV. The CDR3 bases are TGTGCCAGCAGCCACCGACAGGGGCTATACGAGCAGTACGTC.